What follows are 26 T cell receptor beta chains derived from one specimen sequenced in a study of regulatory T cells in long-lasting Graves disease. With iRepertoire HTBI primers and Arm-PCR of CDR3 regions, TCR beta libraries were built. MiXCR, applied by TCRdb to the multiplex PCR reads, yields one record per CDR3 protein. The sample has around 450,000 distinct CDR3 sequences; under 15% are singletons. Time point indicated: newly diagnosed GD, antithyroid drugs for less than 3 months. From RNA extracted from PBMCs, the TCR library was made. The data also belong to a second study, concerning T cells in Graves' hyperthyroidism and ophthalmopathy.

This material consisted of peripheral blood mononuclear cells (PBMCs), taken at new diagnosis, from a patient treated with antithyroid drugs. The receptors stem from a woman aged 25 to 39 with Graves disease.

This clonotype showed up many times. The chain carries TRBV20-1 and TRBJ2-5, with 10 bases that match TRBD2. V was clipped by 5 bases and J by 5 bases; unmatched bases: 8. The germline CDR1 and CDR2 sequences are DFQATT and SNEGSKA (reference sequence). CDR3 length equals 14 residues. CDR3 in amino acids: CSAPPLAGRETQYF. The CDR3 DNA reads as TGCAGTGCTCCGCCACTAGCGGGAAGGGAGACCCAGTACTTC.

This clonotype was seen ten or more times. The chain has TRBV3-1 and TRBJ2-5, with 12 bases fitting TRBD2. The CDR3 runs to 15 residues. V lost 3 bases and J lost 7; bases outside the gene matches: 6. Germline assignment: CDR1 LGHDT and CDR2 YNNKEL (reference sequence). CDR3 bases: TGTGCCAGCAGCCAGCGGACTAGCGGGGCGCGGACCCAGTACTTC. Amino acid sequence: CASSQRTSGARTQYF.

This chain connects TRBV24-1 to TRBJ2-1, with D possibly being TRBD2 (5 bases). Trimming removed 6 bases from V and 8 bases from J, with 13 bases in between. Germline V gene data show CDR1 as KGHDR and CDR2 as SFDVKD. The CDR3 runs 13 residues. CDR3 loop: CATSSISGYEQFF. In DNA form, the CDR3 reads TGTGCCACCAGTTCTATTTCGGGGTATGAGCAGTTCTTC.

This clonotype was picked up many times. The rearrangement uses TRBV10-3 and TRBJ1-1; D unresolved. CDR3 length equals 14 residues. Trimming took 6 bases from V and 1 from J, leaving 12 bases between them. Germline lookup yields CDR1 ENHRY and CDR2 SYGVKD. This CDR3 reads CAIRFDTQNTEAFF. Written as DNA, the CDR3 is TGTGCCATCAGATTCGACACCCAGAACACTGAAGCTTTCTTT.

This clonotype was seen a few times. This chain uses TRBV28 with TRBJ2-6; 13 nucleotides match TRBD2. The V gene end was trimmed by 6 bases and the J gene end by 0 bases; junction bases not matched to a gene: 8. CDR3 length equals 19 residues. Germline CDR1 reads MDHEN; CDR2 reads SYDVKM. The CDR3 loop is CASRSRLAGGRSGANVLTF. The CDR3 nucleotides read TGTGCCAGCAGATCAAGACTAGCGGGAGGTCGCTCTGGGGCCAACGTCCTGACTTTC.

The J gene is TRBJ1-2, the V gene TRBV29-1, with D possibly being TRBD1 (6 bases). Germline lookup yields CDR1 SQVTM and CDR2 ANQGSEA. The CDR3 contains 12 residues. CDR3 nucleotides: TGCGCCTCGGGGGGGCGCGGGTATGGCTACACCTTC. Protein product: CASGGRGYGYTF. Looking up the rest from reference TRBV29-1 and TRBJ1-2 gives the full variable domain: SAVISQKPSRDICQRGTSLTIQCQVDSQVTMMFWYRQQPGQSLTLIATANQGSEATYESGFVIDKFPISRPNLTFSTLTVSNMSPEDSSIYLCASGGRGYGYTFGSGTRLTVV.

This chain uses TRBV24-1 with TRBJ2-1, with D tentatively TRBD1 or TRBD2 (5 bases each). V was trimmed by 5 bases and J by 6 bases, leaving 16 bases between them. The CDR3 covers 15 residues. Germline V gene data show CDR1 as KGHDR and CDR2 as SFDVKD. For the CDR3, the DNA is TGTGCCACCAGTGGGGGGATCCGAGCGAGCAATGAGCAGTTCTTC. Translated, it gives CATSGGIRASNEQFF.

This clonotype was counted many times. The CDR3 DNA reads TGCAGCGTTGCACTACAGCACAATCAGCCCCAGCATTTT. Translated: CSVALQHNQPQHF. The V and J genes are TRBV29-1 and TRBJ1-5; D not certain. The V and J ends lost 4 bases and 3 bases respectively, with 10 bases between them. Germline V gene data show CDR1 as SQVTM and CDR2 as ANQGSEA. This CDR3 spans 13 amino acids.

The rearrangement uses TRBV3-1 and TRBJ1-4, with 7 bases identical to TRBD1. In germline, CDR1 is LGHDT, CDR2 YNNKEL (reference sequence). The CDR3 extends over 15 amino acids. The ends lost 4 bases at V and 4 bases at J; junction bases unmatched: 6. CDR3: CASSRYRGNNEKLFF. As DNA, the CDR3 is TGTGCCAGCAGCCGCTACAGGGGTAATAATGAAAAACTGTTTTTT. Supplemented by reference TRBV3-1 and TRBJ1-4, the full variable domain reads DTAVSQTPKYLVTQMGNDKSIKCEQNLGHDTMYWYKQDSKKFLKIMFSYNNKELIINETVPNRFSPKSPDKAHLNLHINSLELGDSAVYFCASSRYRGNNEKLFFGSGTQLSVL.

This clonotype was counted at least ten times. The chain recombines TRBV9 with TRBJ2-5; 9 bases match TRBD2. Germline CDR1 SGDLS, CDR2 YYNGEE. V was clipped by 5 bases and J by 5 bases; unmatched bases: 10. CDR3 length: 15 residues. CDR3 region: CASSFSGSTRETQYF. The CDR3 region has the DNA TGTGCCAGCAGTTTTAGCGGGAGCACGCGGGAGACCCAGTACTTC.

This clonotype was found many times. The chain joins TRBV20-1 to TRBJ1-1, with D perhaps matching TRBD1 (5 bases). Looked up from germline, CDR1 is DFQATT and CDR2 is SNEGSKA (reference sequence). V shed 1 base and J shed 5 bases, with 11 bases lying between them. The length of the CDR3 is 13 residues. CDR3 loop: CSARGGRGTEAFF. In nucleotides, the CDR3 is TGCAGTGCTAGAGGGGGCCGGGGGACTGAAGCTTTCTTT.

This clonotype was recorded at least ten times. V is TRBV13 and J is TRBJ2-1; the D gene is possibly TRBD2 (5 bases). Germline V gene sequence: CDR1 PRHDT, CDR2 FYEKMQ (reference sequence). This CDR3 region has 12 residues. Trimming took off 2 bases at V and 10 bases at J, with 9 bases between the two ends. The CDR3 protein is CASSLNPGEQFF. CDR3 sequence (DNA): TGTGCCAGCAGCTTAAATCCGGGAGAGCAGTTCTTC.

This clonotype was recorded many times. The CDR3 region is CSVEDHRGYEQYF. For the CDR3, the DNA is TGCAGCGTTGAAGACCACAGGGGGTACGAGCAGTACTTC. The chain links TRBV29-1 to TRBJ2-7, with TRBD1 identical over 8 bases. The V gene end was trimmed by 0 bases and the J gene end by 4 bases; junction bases not matched to a gene: 2. This CDR3 is built from 13 residues. Per germline, CDR1 SQVTM and CDR2 ANQGSEA.

This clonotype appeared many times. V usage is TRBV11-2 and J usage is TRBJ2-7; perhaps TRBD1 as D (6 bases). Trimming stripped 10 bases from V and 4 bases from J, with 23 bases between. From germline, CDR1 is SGHAT and CDR2 FQNNGV. The CDR3 length is 15 residues. This chain's CDR3 is CATYHQRDRMYEQYF. The CDR3 nucleotides read TGTGCCACCTACCACCAGAGAGACAGGATGTACGAGCAGTACTTC. Looking up the rest from reference TRBV11-2 and TRBJ2-7 gives the full variable domain: EAGVAQSPRYKIIEKRQSVAFWCNPISGHATLYWYQQILGQGPKLLIQFQNNGVVDDSQLPKDRFSAERLKGVDSTLKIQPAKLEDSAVYLCATYHQRDRMYEQYFGPGTRLTVT.

The chain combines TRBV10-3 with TRBJ2-2, with 9 nucleotides matching TRBD2. The J segment lost 6 bases and the V segment lost 8 bases, leaving 4 bases of the junction unmatched. The germline gives CDR1 ENHRY, CDR2 SYGVKD. The CDR3 loop spans 13 amino acids. CDR3 in DNA: TGTGCCATCGCAGGGACTAGCCCCGGGGAGCTGTTTTTT. Translation: CAIAGTSPGELFF.

The table lists this clonotype with a count of one. V and J are TRBV11-3 and TRBJ2-7; D unclear. The CDR3 has 15 residues. The V end was cut by 4 bases, the J end by 2 bases, with 15 bases between. The germline V gene has CDR1 SGHNT and CDR2 YENEEA. CDR3 loop: CASSYIGGPAYEQYF. Here the CDR3 DNA reads TGTGCCAGCAGCTACATTGGTGGGCCGGCCTACGAGCAGTACTTC.

This chain connects TRBV24-1 to TRBJ2-2; no clear D gene. Trimming shortened V by 4 bases and J by 4 bases, and 3 bases separated the two germline ends. The CDR3 runs to 12 residues. Germline CDR1 and CDR2: KGHDR and SFDVKD. The CDR3, as DNA: TGTGCCACCAGTGAGTTCACCGGGGAGCTGTTTTTT. Translated: CATSEFTGELFF.

This clonotype was seen repeatedly, ten times or more. This rearrangement joins TRBV6-1 to TRBJ2-5; D remains unclear. V lost 6 bases and J 5 bases, leaving 16 bases between the germline ends. CDR3 length: 14 amino acids. Germline V gene data show CDR1 as MNHNS and CDR2 as SASEGT. CDR3 region: CASRTHQVLETQYF. The CDR3 DNA is TGTGCCAGCAGAACCCATCAGGTTTTGGAGACCCAGTACTTC.

On this clonotype itself: The junction differs from germline at one of its ends, possibly a read error. The chain employs TRBV11-3 and TRBJ1-1; possible D gene TRBD1, 5 bases. The CDR3 is 13 residues long. Germline assignment: CDR1 SGHNT and CDR2 YENEEA. CDR3 bases: TGTGCCAGCAGCTTAGATTGGGCTGTGGGGCAGACATTT. It encodes CASSLDWAVGQTF. Looking up the rest from reference TRBV11-3 and TRBJ1-1 gives the full variable domain: EAGVVQSPRYKIIEKKQPVAFWCNPISGHNTLYWYLQNLGQGPELLIRYENEEAVDDSQLPKDRFSAERLKGVDSTLKIQPAELGDSAVYLCASSLDWAVGQTFGQGTRLTVV.

The CDR3 here is CSVRHGRERTDTQYF. DNA for the CDR3: TGCAGCGTGCGTCACGGGAGGGAAAGAACAGATACGCAGTATTTT. The V call is TRBV29-1, the J call TRBJ2-3; TRBD2 agrees at 8 bases. CDR3 size: 15 residues. J was trimmed by 3 bases and V by 6 bases; bases with no gene match: 11. Germline assignment: CDR1 SQVTM and CDR2 ANQGSEA.

This clonotype was found many times. One junction end disagrees with the germline gene, perhaps due to a read error. The chain recombines TRBV20-1 with TRBJ2-2; 13 nucleotides match TRBD2. Germline loops: CDR1 DFQATT, CDR2 SNEGSKA (reference sequence). This CDR3 is 15 amino acids long. The CDR3 DNA sequence: TGCAGCGCTAGACTAGCGGGAGGAAACACCGGGGAGCTGTTTTTT. This gives the protein CSARLAGGNTGELFF.

The chain has TRBV10-1 and TRBJ2-7, with 8 bases aligning to TRBD1. The germline V gene has CDR1 WNHNN and CDR2 SYGVQD (reference sequence). The CDR3 is 14 residues long. Trimming took 5 bases from V and 0 from J; bases not matched to a gene: 3. The CDR3, as DNA: TGCGCCAGCAGTATGGACAGGGCCTCCTACGAGCAGTACTTC. Its translation: CASSMDRASYEQYF.

With respect to this clonotype: Compared with germline, one end of the junction differs, possibly owing to a read error. CDR3 nucleotide sequence: TGTGCCTGTAGGAGGGGGGGATACAATGAGCAGTTCTTC. This sequence encodes CACRRGGYNEQFF. The chain couples TRBV19 to TRBJ2-1; D might be TRBD2 (7 bases). The CDR3 covers 13 residues. Germline CDR1 is LNHDA and CDR2 is SQIVND (reference sequence). Together with reference TRBV19 and TRBJ2-1, the CDR3 gives the full variable domain: DGGITQSPKYLFRKEGQNVTLSCEQNLNHDAMYWYRQDPGQGLRLIYYSQIVNDFQKGDIAEGYSVSREKKESFPLTVTSAQKNPTAFYLCACRRGGYNEQFFGPGTRLTVL.

This clonotype appeared a few times. V usage is TRBV9 and J usage is TRBJ2-3; the match to TRBD1 covers 7 bases. From germline, CDR1 is SGDLS and CDR2 YYNGEE. V lost 3 bases and J lost 2; bases outside the gene matches: 6. The CDR3 has 15 amino acids. CDR3 bases: TGTGCCAGCAGCGCGAGACAGGGAAACACAGATACGCAGTATTTT. Translated, it gives CASSARQGNTDTQYF.

In its sample, this clonotype was seen many times. This chain joins TRBV20-1 and TRBJ2-1; maybe TRBD2 (6 bases). V lost 1 base to trimming and J lost 7 bases, with 11 bases between them. Germline lookup yields CDR1 DFQATT and CDR2 SNEGSKA (reference sequence). The CDR3 contains 13 residues. The CDR3: CSARVPAGNEQFF. The CDR3 nucleotides read TGCAGTGCTAGAGTACCGGCGGGGAATGAGCAGTTCTTC.

The table lists this clonotype with many counts. The chain recombines TRBV3-1 with TRBJ1-2; no firm D call. V was trimmed by 1 base and J by 2 bases, leaving 8 bases between them. Germline lookup yields CDR1 LGHDT and CDR2 YNNKEL (reference sequence). This CDR3 has 14 residues. The CDR3 bases are TGTGCCAGCAGCCAAGGGGCGGACAACTATGGCTACACCTTC. The encoded protein is CASSQGADNYGYTF.